This entry lists 2 T cell receptor beta chains sequenced from one sample in a study of blood T cells in healthy people across ages. A J-beta primer mix and a sample-barcoded 5' primer were used in a second PCR of roughly 7 to 12 cycles. Using its own MiXCR run on the 5' RACE reads, TCRdb lists one record per CDR3 protein. The sample gives roughly 1.5 million distinct CDR3 sequences, 35% to 45% of which show up once; approximately 4.1% is in the top ten. Material: blood. The origin of the receptors is a woman between 18 and 29 years old in good health.

This clonotype was detected ten times or more. V and J are TRBV28 and TRBJ2-1; D call uncertain. Trimming shortened V by 4 bases and J by 4 bases, and 17 bases separated the two germline ends. In germline, CDR1 is MDHEN, CDR2 SYDVKM. The CDR3 runs 16 residues. The CDR3 region has the DNA TGTGCCAGCAGTTCGCAGTTAGGAGTCCCTTACAATGAGCAGTTCTTC. Translation: CASSSQLGVPYNEQFF. The variable domain in full, with the rest retrieved from reference TRBV28 and TRBJ2-1, is DVKVTQSSRYLVKRTGEKVFLECVQDMDHENMFWYRQDPGLGLRLIYFSYDVKMKEKGDIPEGYSVSREKKERFSLILESASTNQTSMYLCASSSQLGVPYNEQFFGPGTRLTVL.

Only a few counts were recorded for this clonotype. The gene calls are TRBV6-2 or TRBV6-3 and TRBJ2-1; D ambiguous. CDR3 length: 16 residues. Per germline, CDR1 MNHEY and CDR2 SVGEGT. V lost 2 bases and J 1 base, leaving 12 bases between the germline ends. The CDR3 DNA sequence: TGTGCCAGCAGTTACCAAGGCCGACGTTCCTACAATGAGCAGTTCTTC. It is translated as CASSYQGRRSYNEQFF.